Listed below are T cell receptor beta chains from one sample, sequenced in a study of blood T cell repertoires in COVID-19. This table comes from immunoSEQ multiplex PCR, and its TCRdb copy is limited to in-frame clones, with some not included. The table has around 380,000 clones, around 87% seen once. The sequenced material came from PBMCs or T cells enriched from blood (not recorded which). The receptor set was obtained from a man aged 25-40 years who had recovered from COVID-19. CDR3s include the opening cysteine and the closing phenylalanine or tryptophan. The D gene is left open where the match is weak. A clone size is listed for some rows: how often the clone was seen (once, few, many), or a class if it is expanded.

D: NA
V: TRBV30
size: many
J: TRBJ2-1
CDR3: CAWSIGQPVSEQFF
DNA: TGTGCCTGGAGTATAGGACAGCCTGTCTCAGAGCAGTTCTTC

D: NA
V: TRBV27
size: once
J: TRBJ2-1
CDR3: CASSLTGKTYNEQFF
DNA: TGTGCCAGCAGTTTAACAGGGAAGACTTACAATGAGCAGTTCTTC

D: NA
V: TRBV11-2
size: NA
J: TRBJ2-7
CDR3: CASSLNVASYEQYF
DNA: TGTGCCAGCAGCTTAAATGTAGCCTCCTACGAGCAGTACTTC

D: TRBD1
V: TRBV25-1
size: NA
J: TRBJ2-7
CDR3: CASSATGGFAYEQYF
DNA: TGTGCCAGCAGTGCCACAGGGGGCTTCGCCTACGAGCAGTACTTC

D: TRBD1
V: TRBV7-8
size: NA
J: TRBJ1-5
CDR3: CASSPTQGTGNQPQHF
DNA: TGTGCCAGCAGCCCAACACAGGGGACGGGCAATCAGCCCCAGCATTTT

D: NA
V: TRBV9
size: once
J: TRBJ1-1
CDR3: CASSLGAGLNTEAFF
DNA: TGTGCCAGCAGCCTAGGCGCGGGTTTGAACACTGAAGCTTTCTTT

D: TRBD1
V: TRBV5-6
size: NA
J: TRBJ2-7
CDR3: CASSLGQGIYYEQYF
DNA: TGTGCCAGCAGCTTGGGACAGGGGATCTACTACGAGCAGTACTTC

D: NA
V: TRBV7-9
size: NA
J: TRBJ1-2
CDR3: CASEEEYGYTF
DNA: TGTGCCAGCGAGGAAGAGTATGGCTACACCTTC

D: NA
V: TRBV4-2
size: few
J: TRBJ2-5
CDR3: CASSHGNVGGTQYF
DNA: TGTGCCAGCAGCCACGGGAACGTGGGAGGGACCCAGTACTTC

D: NA
V: TRBV2
size: NA
J: TRBJ2-7
CDR3: CASSEPAYEQYF
DNA: TGTGCCAGCAGTGAACCGGCCTACGAGCAGTACTTC

D: NA
V: TRBV5-1
size: once
J: TRBJ1-2
CDR3: CARSAGGGEDGYTF
DNA: TGCGCCCGCAGCGCCGGGGGGGGCGAGGATGGCTACACCTTC

D: TRBD1
V: TRBV6-5
size: NA
J: TRBJ1-5
CDR3: CASSWTGSGQPQHF
DNA: TGTGCCAGCAGTTGGACAGGCTCGGGTCAGCCCCAGCATTTT

D: NA
V: TRBV12-5
size: NA
J: TRBJ1-2
CDR3: CASGFEAYYGYTF
DNA: TGTGCTAGTGGTTTCGAGGCTTACTATGGCTACACCTTC

D: TRBD1
V: TRBV6-2/TRBV6-3
size: NA
J: TRBJ2-3
CDR3: CASSYTTEGAHALTDTQYF
DNA: TGTGCCAGCAGCTATACTACCGAGGGGGCCCACGCTCTCACAGATACGCAGTATTTT

D: NA
V: TRBV5-1
size: NA
J: TRBJ2-1
CDR3: CASSLSQGEDNEQFF
DNA: TGCGCCAGCAGCTTGTCGCAGGGGGAGGACAATGAGCAGTTCTTC

D: NA
V: TRBV7-9
size: NA
J: TRBJ1-5
CDR3: CASSRGGGGTQPQHF
DNA: TGTGCCAGCAGCCGAGGGGGAGGGGGGACCCAGCCCCAGCATTTT

D: NA
V: TRBV7-8
size: NA
J: TRBJ1-2
CDR3: CASSFQSNYGYTF
DNA: TGTGCCAGCAGCTTCCAGTCTAACTATGGCTACACCTTC

D: NA
V: TRBV27
size: NA
J: TRBJ1-6
CDR3: CASSIGVSSYNSPLHF
DNA: TGTGCCAGCAGTATTGGAGTTAGCTCCTATAATTCACCCCTCCACTTT